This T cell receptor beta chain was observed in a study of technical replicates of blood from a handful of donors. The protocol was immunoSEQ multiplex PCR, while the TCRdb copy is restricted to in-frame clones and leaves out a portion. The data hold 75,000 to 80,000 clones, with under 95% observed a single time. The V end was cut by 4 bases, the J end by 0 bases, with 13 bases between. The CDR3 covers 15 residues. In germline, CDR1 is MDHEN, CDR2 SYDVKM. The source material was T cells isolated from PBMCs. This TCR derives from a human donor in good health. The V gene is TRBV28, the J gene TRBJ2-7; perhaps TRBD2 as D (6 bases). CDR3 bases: TGTGCCAGCAGTTCCGAGAGGGAGGCCTCCTACGAGCAGTACTTC. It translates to CASSSEREASYEQYF.